This TCR beta chain emerged from a study of cytomegalovirus exposure and HLA in healthy donors. Regarding this clone: The antigen remains undetermined.

Whole-study findings and limits: In vitro experiments confirmed that a few CMV-associated chains were specific for CMV antigens. A link between a missense DCLRE1C variant and TCR beta V- and J-gene trimming emerged from a later analysis. Later on, an analysis showed TCR association rates differing by HLA locus, with DRB1 the most and HLA-C the fewest. Earlier findings revealed that most TCR beta V segments proved productive either about 87% or about 30% of the time.

The V gene's germline CDR1 is SGDLS and CDR2 YYNGEE. The CDR3 has 14 residues. Trimming pared 0 bases from V and 5 bases from J, leaving 9 bases between. The PCR made use of 60 Vbeta and 13 Jbeta primers. Libraries were prepared by immunoSEQ multiplex PCR; TCRdb keeps only in-frame clonotypes and omits some of them. In the table there are roughly 120,000 clones, roughly 70% of which are singletons. The clonotype comes from a woman aged 25 to 39 in good health and CMV-seronegative. Sequencing was done on a sample of PBMCs. The J gene is TRBJ2-1, the V gene TRBV9; maybe TRBD2 (6 bases). The chain's CDR3 is CASSVAGGNNEQFF. CDR3 coding DNA: TGTGCCAGCAGCGTAGCCGGGGGTAACAATGAGCAGTTCTTC.